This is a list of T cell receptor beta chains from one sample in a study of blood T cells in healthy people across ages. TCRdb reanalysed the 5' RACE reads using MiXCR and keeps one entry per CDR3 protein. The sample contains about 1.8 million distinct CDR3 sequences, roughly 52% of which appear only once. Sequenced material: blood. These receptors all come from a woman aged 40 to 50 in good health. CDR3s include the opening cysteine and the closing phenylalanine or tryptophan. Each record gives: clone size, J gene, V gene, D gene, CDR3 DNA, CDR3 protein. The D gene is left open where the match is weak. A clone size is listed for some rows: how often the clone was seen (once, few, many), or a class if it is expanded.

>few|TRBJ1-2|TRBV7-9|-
TGTGCCAGCAGCTCGTCTCACCCTAAGGGCGTAGCTGGCTACACCTTC
CASSSSHPKGVAGYTF
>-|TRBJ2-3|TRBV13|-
TGTGCCAGCAGCTTAGGCTCGCATGGCCGCACAGATACGCAGTATTTT
CASSLGSHGRTDTQYF
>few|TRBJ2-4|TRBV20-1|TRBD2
TGCAGTGTTACCCCGACTAGCGGAGCGTGGGGTCTGTACTTC
CSVTPTSGAWGLYF
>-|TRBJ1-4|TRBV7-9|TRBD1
TGTGCCAGCAGCCCCCAACCGGGACAGCTTGCAACTAATGAAAAACTGTTTTTT
CASSPQPGQLATNEKLFF
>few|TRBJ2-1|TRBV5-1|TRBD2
TGCGCCAGCAGACGAACGATAGCGGGGGTAGTCAATGAGCAGTTCTTC
CASRRTIAGVVNEQFF
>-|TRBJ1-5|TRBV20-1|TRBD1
TGCAGTGCTGACAGGGGGCGCAACCGCAATCAGCCCCAGCATTTT
CSADRGRNRNQPQHF
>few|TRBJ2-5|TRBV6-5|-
TGTGCCAGCAGTTCTAGCTTAACCCAAGAGACCCAGTACTTC
CASSSSLTQETQYF
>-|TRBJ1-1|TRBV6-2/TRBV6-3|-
TGTGCCAGCAATAGGGGTATTGAAGCTTTCTTT
CASNRGIEAFF
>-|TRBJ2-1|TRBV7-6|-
TGTGCCAGCAGCTTGGACACAGGGCTCCTAGGGAATGAGCAGTTCTTC
CASSLDTGLLGNEQFF
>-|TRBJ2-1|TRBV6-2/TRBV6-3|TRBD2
TGTGCCAGCAGACCGCACCCAGGCACGACTAGCGGGGGGTACAATGAGCAGTTCTTC
CASRPHPGTTSGGYNEQFF
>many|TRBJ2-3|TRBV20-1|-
TGCAGTGCTAGAGCTCTGAGGGCAGGGGCAGATACGCAGTATTTT
CSARALRAGADTQYF
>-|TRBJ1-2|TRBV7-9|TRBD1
TGTACCAGCAGCTCGACAGGGGTGAATGGCTACACCTTC
CTSSSTGVNGYTF
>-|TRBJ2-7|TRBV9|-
TGTGCCAGCAGCGTAGACGCCTATCTGGGGGAGCAGTACTTC
CASSVDAYLGEQYF
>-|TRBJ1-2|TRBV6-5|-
TGTGCCAGCAGTTACTTGAGGGGTCGGGGCTACACCTTC
CASSYLRGRGYTF
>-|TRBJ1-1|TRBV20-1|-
TGCAGTTATTCCCGGGCCGCGGAAGCTTTCTTT
CSYSRAAEAFF
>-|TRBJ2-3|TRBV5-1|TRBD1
TGCGCCAGCAGCTCGCGACAGGGGAGCGCAGATACGCAGTATTTT
CASSSRQGSADTQYF
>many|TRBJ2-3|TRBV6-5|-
TGTGCCAGCAGGGACAGCACAGATACGCAGTATTTT
CASRDSTDTQYF
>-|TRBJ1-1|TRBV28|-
TGTGCCAGCAGTTCGGCAGGAGTTATAACTGAAGCTTTCTTT
CASSSAGVITEAFF
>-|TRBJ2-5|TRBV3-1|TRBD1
TGTGCCACCTCCCGAGCGGTGACAGGGTCGGGGGAGACCCAGTACTTC
CATSRAVTGSGETQYF
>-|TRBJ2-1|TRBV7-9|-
TGTGCCAGCAGCTTATCCGCCACAGGCCAGGGGAATGAGCAGTTCTTC
CASSLSATGQGNEQFF
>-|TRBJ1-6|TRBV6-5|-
TGTGCCAGCAGTTATAACCGGTGGCTCCTTAATTCACCCCTCCACTTT
CASSYNRWLLNSPLHF
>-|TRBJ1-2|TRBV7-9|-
TGTGCCAGCAGCTCTTTCTCCGGGACGGGGTATGGCTACACCTTC
CASSSFSGTGYGYTF
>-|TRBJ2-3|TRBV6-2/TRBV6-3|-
TGTGCCAGCAGTGACAGCTTTACGCAGTATTTT
CASSDSFTQYF
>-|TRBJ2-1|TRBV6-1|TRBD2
TGTGCCAACCGGGAGGGGGGCGGGAGCGCCTACAATGAGCAGTTCTTC
CANREGGGSAYNEQFF
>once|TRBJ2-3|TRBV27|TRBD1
TGTGCCAGCAGTTTAAAGGGGGCGTTCTTTTCTTCCCCAGATACGCAGTATTTT
CASSLKGAFFSSPDTQYF
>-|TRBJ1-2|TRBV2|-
TGTGCCAGCAGCTTTAGAGTCTTCTATGGCTACACCTTC
CASSFRVFYGYTF
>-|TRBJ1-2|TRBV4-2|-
TGTGCCTCTACAGGTGGGGGCTATGCCTACACCTTC
CASTGGGYAYTF
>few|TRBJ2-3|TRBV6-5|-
TGTGCCACCTCCCGCTTACAGGGCGCGGGAGATACGCAGTATTTT
CATSRLQGAGDTQYF
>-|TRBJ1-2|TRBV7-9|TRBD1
TGTGCCAGCAGCTTTTACGGGACAGGGGGCTTTAATGGCTACACCTTC
CASSFYGTGGFNGYTF
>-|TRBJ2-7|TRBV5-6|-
TGTGCCAGCAGCTTGAACGACTACGAGCAGTACTTC
CASSLNDYEQYF
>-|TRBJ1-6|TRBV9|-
TGTGCCAGCAGCGTAGCTGAGGCCAGCTCTTCACCCCTCCACTTT
CASSVAEASSSPLHF
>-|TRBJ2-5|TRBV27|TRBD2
TGTGCCAGCAGCTGGGCCGGGACTAGCGCAGAGACCCAGTACTTC
CASSWAGTSAETQYF
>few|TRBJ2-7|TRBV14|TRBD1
TGTGCCAGCAGCCAGCCGGGACAGGGGAAGTCGTACTTC
CASSQPGQGKSYF
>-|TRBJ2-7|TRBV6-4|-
TGTGCCAGCAGCTCCCAGGAGGTTTACGAGCAGTACTTC
CASSSQEVYEQYF
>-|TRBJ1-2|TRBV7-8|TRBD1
TGTGCCAGCAGCACCCAACAGGGGGCTGGCTACACCTTC
CASSTQQGAGYTF
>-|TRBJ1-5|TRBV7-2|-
TGTGCCAGCAGCTTAGAGACCAGGGGTGGTGTCCTTCTCAGCAATCAGCCCCAGCATTTT
CASSLETRGGVLLSNQPQHF
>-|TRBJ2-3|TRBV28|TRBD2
TGTGCCACCCGACAAAGCGGGACTAGCACAGATACGCAGTATTTT
CATRQSGTSTDTQYF
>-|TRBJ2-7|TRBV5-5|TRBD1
TGTGCCGGCAGCTTGGAAGGGACAGGCTCATACGAGCAGTACTTC
CAGSLEGTGSYEQYF